These 15 T cell receptor beta chains originate from one sample sequenced in a study of T cell repertoires in cytomegalovirus infection. MiXCR, run by TCRdb on the reads, gives a single entry per CDR3 protein. The repertoire consists of about 190,000 distinct CDR3 sequences, with about 30% occurring once and the leading ten covering approximately 31%. The source material was PBMCs. These receptors were collected from a human donor in good health (CMV status not recorded). Some clones in this sample may be carry-over from other donors' samples.

This clonotype turned up a few times. The chain employs TRBV2 and TRBJ2-2; 8 nucleotides agree with TRBD2. Germline V gives CDR1 SNHLY, CDR2 FYNNEI. The CDR3 is made up of 15 amino acids. J lost 5 bases, V lost 6 bases, and 8 bases had no gene match. This CDR3 is CASSVGGAGTGELFF. CDR3 bases: TGTGCCAGCAGCGTCGGGGGGGCAGGAACCGGGGAGCTGTTTTTT. The whole variable domain, remainder taken from reference TRBV2 and TRBJ2-2, is EPEVTQTPSHQVTQMGQEVILRCVPISNHLYFYWYRQILGQKVEFLVSFYNNEISEKSEIFDDQFSVERPDGSNFTLKIRSTKLEDSAMYFCASSVGGAGTGELFFGEGSRLTVL.

V usage is TRBV20-1 and J usage is TRBJ1-6, with 7 bases aligning to TRBD1. The V gene end was trimmed by 5 bases and the J gene end by 10 bases; junction bases not matched to a gene: 8. The CDR3 spans 13 residues. The germline V gene encodes CDR1 DFQATT and CDR2 SNEGSKA (reference sequence). The CDR3 sequence is CSAAQGEVSPLHF. In DNA form, the CDR3 reads TGCAGTGCTGCCCAGGGGGAAGTATCACCCCTCCACTTT.

This clonotype was seen a handful of times. The chain recombines TRBV27 with TRBJ1-1, with D unclear. Per germline, CDR1 MNHEY and CDR2 SMNVEV (reference sequence). V dropped 4 bases and J dropped 5 bases, with 14 bases sitting between them. This CDR3 region has 14 residues. This CDR3 reads CASSSAPRNTEAFF. CDR3 in DNA: TGTGCCAGCAGTTCGGCCCCTCGGAATACTGAAGCTTTCTTT.

V usage is TRBV6-6 and J usage is TRBJ2-1; the D call may be TRBD1 or TRBD2 (5 bases each). The CDR3 totals 14 residues. Trimming took 6 bases from V and 4 from J, leaving 13 bases between them. Germline V gene data show CDR1 as MNHNY and CDR2 as SVGAGI (reference sequence). Here the CDR3 DNA reads TGTGCCAGCAGACCTACGGGACCGTACAATGAGCAGTTCTTC. Its translation is CASRPTGPYNEQFF.

A remark on this clonotype: A much larger clone lies one base from this, so it may be a read error. The chain couples TRBV2 to TRBJ1-5; a weak D match, TRBD1 (6 bases). With 7 bases removed from V and 1 base from J, the gap between germline ends came to 17 bases. The CDR3 covers 16 residues. The germline gives CDR1 SNHLY, CDR2 FYNNEI. CDR3 residues: CASIEGGRRSNQPQHF. Here the CDR3 DNA reads TGTGCCAGCATTGAGGGGGGGCGGCGAAGCAATCAGCCCCAGCATTTT.

V usage is TRBV5-1 and J usage is TRBJ1-1; 7 bases map to TRBD1. The CDR3 extends over 17 amino acids. V shed 4 bases, J shed 4 bases, and the junction held 16 bases outside the gene matches. Germline values: CDR1 SGHRS, CDR2 YFSETQ. CDR3 protein: CASSPKNPGGAGTEAFF. For the CDR3, the DNA is TGCGCCAGCAGCCCAAAAAATCCAGGGGGAGCGGGCACTGAAGCTTTCTTT.

The rearrangement links TRBV5-1 to TRBJ2-1, with TRBD1 matching 9 bases. The CDR3 extends over 15 amino acids. CDR1 and CDR2 from the germline V gene are SGHRS and YFSETQ. V lost 3 bases, J lost 2 bases, and 3 bases stayed unmatched. The CDR3 bases are TGCGCCAGCAGCTCCGGGACAGGGCCCTACAATGAGCAGTTCTTC. This gives the protein CASSSGTGPYNEQFF.

Only one count was recorded for this clonotype. A much larger clone differs from this one at a single base, so this may be a read error. The V and J genes are TRBV7-9 and TRBJ1-3; D is ambiguous. The CDR3 extends over 13 amino acids. CDR1 SEHNR and CDR2 FQNEAQ come from the germline V gene (reference sequence). V dropped 8 bases and J dropped 4 bases, with 12 bases sitting between them. The CDR3 DNA reads as TGTGCCAGCCCCACAGAGGGAGGAAACACCATATATTTT. Protein sequence: CASPTEGGNTIYF.

There are a few counts of this clonotype. CDR3 in amino acids: CASSQDEGSPLHF. In DNA, the CDR3 is TGCGCCAGCAGCCAAGATGAGGGGTCACCCCTCCACTTT. The V call is TRBV4-3, the J call TRBJ1-6, with D tentatively TRBD1 (5 bases). Germline loops: CDR1 LGHNA, CDR2 YSLEER. The V end was cut by 0 bases, the J end by 10 bases, with 7 bases between. The CDR3 is 13 amino acids.

The chain recombines TRBV19 with TRBJ2-2; D unresolved. CDR1 is LNHDA, CDR2 SQIVND, per germline (reference sequence). The CDR3 covers 12 residues. Trimming stripped 7 bases from V and 6 bases from J, with 9 bases between. CDR3 sequence reads: CASTYSAGELFF. For the CDR3, the DNA is TGTGCCAGTACCTACAGCGCCGGGGAGCTGTTTTTT.

This rearrangement joins TRBV7-2 to TRBJ1-5; D unresolved. Germline loops: CDR1 SGHTA, CDR2 FQGNSA. This CDR3 comprises 13 residues. V was clipped by 4 bases and J by 2 bases, with 6 bases between them. DNA for the CDR3: TGTGCCAGCAGCTCTTGGGGCAATCAGCCCCAGCATTTT. Encoded protein: CASSSWGNQPQHF.

V is TRBV19 and J is TRBJ1-5; D may be TRBD1 (5 bases). Trimming took off 5 bases at V and 4 bases at J, with 21 bases between the two ends. In germline, CDR1 is LNHDA, CDR2 SQIVND (reference sequence). The CDR3 is made up of 17 amino acids. The CDR3 reads CASSPTLGPWGNQPQHF. For the CDR3, the DNA is TGTGCCAGTAGTCCAACTCTGGGCCCCTGGGGGAATCAGCCCCAGCATTTT.

The chain carries TRBV10-2 and TRBJ2-7, with 9 bases that match TRBD1. Germline values: CDR1 WSHSY, CDR2 SAAADI. The junction had 12 bases not matched to a gene; V was cut back by 3 bases and J by 6 bases. The CDR3 is 16 amino acids. The CDR3 spells CASSDLNRDRVAEQYF. CDR3 coding DNA: TGCGCCAGCAGTGACCTTAACCGGGACAGGGTCGCCGAGCAGTACTTC.

In this sample, this clonotype turned up a few times. V and J are TRBV10-3 and TRBJ1-5; maybe TRBD1 (6 bases). This CDR3 contains 16 residues. CDR1 is ENHRY, CDR2 SYGVKD, per germline. Trimming removed 3 bases at V and 3 bases at J, with 15 bases between. CDR3 region: CAISDPRGATNQPQHF. CDR3 coding DNA: TGTGCCATCAGTGATCCCCGGGGGGCGACCAATCAGCCCCAGCATTTT.

This clonotype was seen a few times. The CDR3 here is CASSQWGGIDTEAFF. Here the CDR3 DNA reads TGCGCCAGCAGTCAATGGGGGGGGATTGACACTGAAGCTTTCTTT. V gene TRBV23-1 combines with J gene TRBJ1-1, with a weak D call TRBD1 (5 bases). TRBV23-1 is reported as an ORF; its role is uncertain. The CDR3 has 15 residues. Trimming shortened V by 1 base and J by 3 bases, and 12 bases separated the two germline ends.